The source of this T cell receptor beta chain is a study of blood T cell repertoires in COVID-19. Deletions cut 10 bases from V and 4 bases from J, with 5 bases between. The CDR3 runs to 10 residues. Method: immunoSEQ multiplex PCR; TCRdb's copy keeps in-frame clones and lacks some. The sample consists of 200,000 to 250,000 clones, approximately 84% of them appearing once. The source of this sequence is a man in his forties or fifties who had recovered from COVID-19. V gene TRBV12-3 or TRBV12-4 combines with J gene TRBJ1-3; no clear D gene. Material: PBMCs or T cells enriched from blood (not recorded which). Here the CDR3 DNA reads TGTGCCACTGGCGGAAACACCATATATTTT. Encoded protein: CATGGNTIYF.